The 3 T cell receptor beta chains given below trace back to one sample, sequenced in a study of graft-versus-host responses after intestinal transplantation (dated by TCRdb to the early 2020s). The receptor library was made with the immunoSEQ multiplex PCR assay. This immuneACCESS table, as held by TCRdb, lists in-frame sequences with V and J called but not all clones. Of the missing ones, under half trace to an unresolved V gene in checked studies; the others have no known cause. This sample lists approximately 89,000 clones; roughly 90% were detected once. Of the sample, around 15% falls within the top ten clones. The starting material was PBMCs, obtained roughly 68 weeks after intestinal transplant. The receptors stem from a human patient who received an intestinal transplant, so some T cells may come from the graft donor.

This chain joins TRBV6-5 and TRBJ2-7; 10 nucleotides line up with TRBD2. Germline-derived CDR1 and CDR2 are MNHEY and SVGAGI. CDR3 size: 14 residues. After removal of 7 bases from V and 4 bases from J, the junction contained 7 bases not matched to a gene. CDR3 in amino acids: CASTSGGHGYEQYF. The CDR3 DNA is TGTGCCAGCACTAGCGGGGGCCATGGATACGAGCAGTACTTC.

The rearrangement uses TRBV9 and TRBJ2-7, with D tentatively TRBD1 or TRBD2 (5 bases each). This CDR3 contains 15 residues. Per germline, CDR1 SGDLS and CDR2 YYNGEE. The V end lost 0 bases, the J end lost 2 bases, and 12 bases lay between the germline ends. CDR3 coding DNA: TGTGCCAGCAGCGTAGGATTGGGGGTGGCCTACGAGCAGTACTTC. It specifies CASSVGLGVAYEQYF.

This chain links TRBV11-2 with TRBJ2-7; possible D gene TRBD1, 6 bases. This CDR3 region has 13 residues. Germline V lookup: CDR1 SGHAT, CDR2 FQNNGV. The ends were cut back, 1 base at V and 7 bases at J, with 11 bases in the middle. The CDR3 loop reads CASSLVGAYEQYF. The CDR3 DNA sequence: TGTGCCAGCAGCTTAGTGGGGGCGTATGAGCAGTACTTC.